Presented here are 30 T cell receptor beta chains from one specimen sequenced in a study of T cell repertoires in cytomegalovirus infection. Antigen specificity for these receptors is unknown. One entry per CDR3 protein, called by TCRdb with MiXCR from the reads. The sample carries about 350,000 distinct CDR3 sequences, roughly 34% recorded once. The source material was cultured PBMCs, sampled from culture after CMV antigen stimulation. Receptors were obtained from a human donor in good health (CMV status not recorded). Some clones in this sample may be carry-over from other donors' samples.

CDR3 nucleotides: TGTGCCAGCAGTTTATCTAGCGGATTAGCCTACGAGCAGTACGTC. Translation: CASSLSSGLAYEQYV. The V call is TRBV27, the J call TRBJ2-7; tentative D call: TRBD2 (6 bases). The germline V gene has CDR1 MNHEY and CDR2 SMNVEV (reference sequence). The CDR3 covers 15 residues. V was cut by 0 bases and J by 2 bases, with 11 bases left in between.

This clonotype showed up just a few times. This rearrangement joins TRBV28 to TRBJ1-2; no firm D call. CDR3 size: 16 residues. Trimming pared 2 bases from V and 4 bases from J, leaving 17 bases between. CDR1 is MDHEN, CDR2 SYDVKM, per germline. CDR3 in amino acids: CASSLGLGRSSYGYTF. For the CDR3, the DNA is TGTGCCAGCAGTTTAGGTCTCGGCAGGTCGAGCTATGGCTACACCTTC.

This chain uses TRBV7-6 with TRBJ2-1, with 10 bases matching TRBD2. The V and J ends lost 8 bases and 9 bases, in that order; junction bases with no gene match: 7. Germline values: CDR1 SGHVS, CDR2 FNYEAQ. The CDR3 length is 13 residues. The CDR3 DNA reads as TGTGCCAGCGGCCTAGCGGGAGTGGGTGAGCAGTTCTTC. The encoded protein is CASGLAGVGEQFF.

In this sample, this clonotype turned up a few times. The chain couples TRBV12-3 or TRBV12-4 to TRBJ2-4; D gene ambiguous. V lost 7 bases to trimming and J lost 7 bases, with 17 bases between them. The CDR3 loop spans 14 amino acids. Here the CDR3 DNA reads TGTGCCAGCACTTGGCTAGGGATGGTTAACATTCAGTACTTC. Translating gives CASTWLGMVNIQYF.

This chain joins TRBV20-1 and TRBJ2-5; no definite D call. Germline CDR1 reads DFQATT; CDR2 reads SNEGSKA (reference sequence). The CDR3 is made up of 14 amino acids. V was pared by 6 bases and J by 1 base, with 15 bases between. In nucleotides, the CDR3 is TGCAGTGCCGTCCAGAGGATACGCCAAGAGACCCAGTACTTC. This translates into CSAVQRIRQETQYF.

CDR3 region: CASSKQGQGFYEQYV. As DNA, the CDR3 is TGCGCCAGCAGCAAACAGGGACAAGGATTCTACGAGCAGTACGTC. The V and J genes are TRBV23-1 and TRBJ2-7, with D possibly being TRBD1 (6 bases). TRBV23-1 is labeled an ORF, and its function is uncertain. Trimming removed 6 bases at V and 3 bases at J, with 18 bases between. CDR3 length equals 15 residues.

This chain uses TRBV5-6 with TRBJ1-1, with D possibly matching TRBD1 (6 bases). Trimming cost V 1 base and J 0 bases, with 13 bases left between them. The CDR3 sequence is 16 residues long. Germline lookup yields CDR1 SGHDT and CDR2 YYEEEE. Here the CDR3 DNA reads TGTGCCAGCAGCTTGAGGGGGGCTTCAATGAACACTGAAGCTTTCTTT. As protein: CASSLRGASMNTEAFF. Full variable domain (rest looked up from reference TRBV5-6 and TRBJ1-1): DAGVTQSPTHLIKTRGQQVTLRCSPKSGHDTVSWYQQALGQGPQFIFQYYEEEERQRGNFPDRFSGHQFPNYSSELNVNALLLGDSALYLCASSLRGASMNTEAFFGQGTRLTVV.

V is TRBV7-9 and J is TRBJ2-1; no definite D call. The CDR3 totals 14 residues. V lost 7 bases and J lost 1, with 11 bases in between. Germline V lookup: CDR1 SEHNR, CDR2 FQNEAQ (reference sequence). The CDR3 DNA reads TGTGCCAGCATACTGGGGAAGTCCTACAATGAGCAGTTCTTC. This gives the protein CASILGKSYNEQFF.

In this sample, this clonotype turned up a few times. This chain connects TRBV9 to TRBJ2-3; D gene ambiguous. V gave up 2 bases and J gave up 6 bases, with 13 bases separating them. Germline lookup yields CDR1 SGDLS and CDR2 YYNGEE. The CDR3 extends over 14 amino acids. CDR3 in DNA: TGTGCCAGCAGCGTTTCACCCGAGAGGGATACGCAGTATTTT. Encoded protein: CASSVSPERDTQYF.

This chain connects TRBV28 to TRBJ2-7; 13 nucleotides line up with TRBD2. The CDR3 covers 16 residues. CDR1 is MDHEN and CDR2 is SYDVKM in the germline V gene. V shed 3 bases and J 6 bases; nucleotides not matched to a gene: 8. In DNA, the CDR3 is TGTGCCAGCAGTTTGAACGGACTAGCGGGAGAGGTCGAGCAGTACTTC. This encodes CASSLNGLAGEVEQYF.

This clonotype has just one count. The V and J genes are TRBV7-2 and TRBJ2-3; D may be TRBD2 (5 bases). Trimming stripped 5 bases from V and 8 bases from J, with 14 bases between. Per the germline V gene, CDR1 is SGHTA and CDR2 is FQGNSA. The CDR3 length is 13 residues. CDR3 protein: CASSPSSGGTQYF. CDR3 in DNA: TGTGCCAGCAGCCCCTCCAGCGGAGGTACGCAGTATTTT.

This clonotype was recorded a few times. The chain joins TRBV19 to TRBJ2-3, with unresolved D. V gave up 3 bases and J gave up 1 base, with 11 bases separating them. This CDR3 has 15 residues. Germline assignment: CDR1 LNHDA and CDR2 SQIVND (reference sequence). The CDR3 protein is CASSMRYDGTDTQYF. CDR3 in DNA: TGTGCCAGTAGTATGCGGTACGACGGCACAGATACGCAGTATTTT.

The chain uses TRBV11-2 and TRBJ1-1; maybe TRBD1 (5 bases). The CDR3 covers 15 residues. V lost 6 bases to trimming and J lost 6 bases, with 20 bases between them. CDR1 and CDR2 (germline): SGHAT, FQNNGV. CDR3 nucleotides: TGTGCCAGCAGGACATTATCGCAGGGCTCCCCTGAAGCTTTCTTT. This translates into CASRTLSQGSPEAFF.

The chain recombines TRBV7-8 with TRBJ2-1; D unresolved. The germline gives CDR1 SGHVS, CDR2 FQNEAQ. Trimming removed 6 bases at V and 0 bases at J, with 12 bases between. This CDR3 has 15 residues. This CDR3 is CASREGRDSYNEQFF. The CDR3 nucleotides read TGTGCCAGCAGGGAAGGAAGAGACTCCTACAATGAGCAGTTCTTC.

The chain joins TRBV12-3 or TRBV12-4 to TRBJ1-1; D remains unclear. The CDR3 sequence is 15 residues long. V lost 4 bases to trimming and J lost 4 bases, with 16 bases between them. The chain's CDR3 is CASSSATDDSTEAFF. CDR3 nucleotides: TGTGCCAGCAGTTCGGCCACGGACGATAGCACTGAAGCTTTCTTT.

V is TRBV4-3 and J is TRBJ1-1; D is perhaps TRBD1 (6 bases). V lost 5 bases, J lost 0 bases, and 10 bases lay in between. The CDR3 loop spans 14 amino acids. Per germline, CDR1 LGHNA and CDR2 YSLEER. The CDR3 is CASSTPGVNTEAFF. CDR3 sequence (DNA): TGCGCCAGCAGCACCCCAGGGGTGAACACTGAAGCTTTCTTT.

This clonotype has only a few counts. V is TRBV28 and J is TRBJ1-2; unclear D gene. The germline V gene has CDR1 MDHEN and CDR2 SYDVKM. Between the trimmed V and J ends, which lost 1 base and 8 bases, there was a span of 17 bases. The CDR3 covers 15 residues. The CDR3 nucleotides are TGTGCCAGCAGTTTATTGATCGGGGTAAAGAAGGGCTACACCTTC. Its protein is CASSLLIGVKKGYTF.

The rearrangement uses TRBV10-3 and TRBJ2-5, with no clear D. V was trimmed by 1 base and J by 4 bases, leaving 7 bases between them. Germline V gene sequence: CDR1 ENHRY, CDR2 SYGVKD. The CDR3 loop spans 13 amino acids. The CDR3 protein is CAISEYSRETQYF. The DNA for the CDR3 is TGTGCCATCAGTGAGTACAGTCGAGAGACCCAGTACTTC.

This clonotype was found a few times. The rearrangement uses TRBV19 and TRBJ2-5; no definite D call. Trimming removed 0 bases from V and 4 bases from J, with 15 bases in between. Germline CDR1 reads LNHDA; CDR2 reads SQIVND (reference sequence). The CDR3 covers 16 residues. CDR3 residues: CASSIESTRGRETQYF. In nucleotides, the CDR3 is TGTGCCAGTAGTATAGAGTCAACAAGAGGTCGAGAGACCCAGTACTTC.

The count of this clonotype is one. V gene TRBV6-2 or TRBV6-3 combines with J gene TRBJ2-1; TRBD1 agrees at 9 bases. CDR1 and CDR2 (germline): MNHEY, SVGEGT. The CDR3 totals 18 residues. V lost 5 bases to trimming and J lost 2 bases; unmatched junction nucleotides: 13. CDR3 region: CASSPWTGVGLPYNEQFF. The CDR3, as DNA: TGTGCCAGCAGTCCCTGGACAGGGGTAGGCCTCCCCTACAATGAGCAGTTCTTC.

This clonotype was counted only a few times. This chain uses TRBV11-2 with TRBJ2-1; D not certain. V dropped 2 bases and J dropped 6 bases, with 8 bases sitting between them. The V gene's germline CDR1 is SGHAT and CDR2 FQNNGV. The length of the CDR3 is 13 residues. The CDR3 reads CASSLTHVNEQFF. In DNA form, the CDR3 reads TGTGCCAGCAGCTTAACGCATGTCAATGAGCAGTTCTTC.

The chain recombines TRBV28 with TRBJ2-5; 12 nucleotides agree with TRBD2. CDR1 is MDHEN and CDR2 is SYDVKM in the germline V gene. This CDR3 comprises 16 residues. J was trimmed by 4 bases and V by 7 bases; bases with no gene match: 10. CDR3 nucleotides: TGTGCCAGCACCCCCCCTAGCGGGAGGGCCGGAGAGACCCAGTACTTC. It translates to CASTPPSGRAGETQYF.

The gene calls are TRBV6-2 or TRBV6-3 and TRBJ2-1; D gene ambiguous. The length of the CDR3 is 15 residues. Trimming took 2 bases from V and 4 from J, leaving 12 bases between them. The germline CDR1 and CDR2 sequences are MNHEY and SVGEGT. CDR3: CASSYRLTEYNEQFF. In DNA, the CDR3 is TGTGCCAGCAGTTACCGCTTGACGGAATACAATGAGCAGTTCTTC.

This clonotype was recorded a few times. This chain uses TRBV10-3 with TRBJ2-1; D gene uncertain. The CDR3 covers 15 residues. Looked up from germline, CDR1 is ENHRY and CDR2 is SYGVKD. Trimming cost V 2 bases and J 3 bases, with 11 bases left between them. CDR3 nucleotides: TGTGCCATCAGTGAGGCAATAGGGCTCTACAATGAGCAGTTCTTC. Amino acid sequence: CAISEAIGLYNEQFF.

The rearrangement uses TRBV14 and TRBJ1-1; no clear D. V lost 1 base to trimming and J lost 5 bases, with 8 bases between them. The germline V gene has CDR1 SGHDN and CDR2 FVKESK. CDR3 size: 13 residues. In DNA form, the CDR3 reads TGTGCCAGCAGCCAAGGGAGATGGACTGAAGCTTTCTTT. Its translation: CASSQGRWTEAFF.

This clonotype was counted a few times. The chain combines TRBV23-1 with TRBJ1-5; D is unresolved. Being an ORF, TRBV23-1 has a function that is uncertain. The germline V and J ends were trimmed by 3 bases and 2 bases, with 14 bases remaining between them. CDR3 size: 16 residues. The CDR3 region is CASSHWGFRGNQPQHF. In DNA form, the CDR3 reads TGCGCCAGCAGTCACTGGGGATTCCGGGGCAATCAGCCCCAGCATTTT.

Only a few counts were recorded for this clonotype. The chain combines TRBV27 with TRBJ2-7, with 9 bases lining up with TRBD2. From germline, CDR1 is MNHEY and CDR2 SMNVEV (reference sequence). J lost 2 bases, V lost 5 bases, and 10 bases had no gene match. The CDR3 length is 16 residues. CDR3 bases: TGTGCCAGCAGTCCTCTTCATAGCGGGAGTGCCTACGAGCAGTACGTC. Translating it yields CASSPLHSGSAYEQYV.

This clonotype showed up just a few times. CDR3 in DNA: TGTGCCAGTAGCACAGGGGGCAGCATGAACACTGAAGCTTTCTTT. Encoded protein: CASSTGGSMNTEAFF. This chain links TRBV19 with TRBJ1-1, with 9 bases aligning to TRBD1. Germline-derived CDR1 and CDR2 are LNHDA and SQIVND (reference sequence). The CDR3 totals 15 residues. The V segment lost 6 bases and the J segment 0 bases; nucleotides outside the gene matches: 5. The full variable domain, in which reference TRBV19 and TRBJ1-1 provide the parts outside the CDR3, is DGGITQSPKYLFRKEGQNVTLSCEQNLNHDAMYWYRQDPGQGLRLIYYSQIVNDFQKGDIAEGYSVSREKKESFPLTVTSAQKNPTAFYLCASSTGGSMNTEAFFGQGTRLTVV.

The chain carries TRBV6-5 and TRBJ2-5; D unresolved. The germline V gene encodes CDR1 MNHEY and CDR2 SVGAGI. V lost 6 bases and J 5 bases, leaving 25 bases between the germline ends. The CDR3 is 17 amino acids. CDR3 residues: CASSTLRWVGIGETQYF. The CDR3 region has the DNA TGTGCCAGCAGCACACTCCGCTGGGTTGGGATTGGGGAGACCCAGTACTTC.

This clonotype occurred once. The junction departs from the called germline gene at one end, perhaps through a read error. The V and J genes are TRBV19 and TRBJ2-1; D tentatively fits TRBD1 or TRBD2 (6 bases each). CDR1 LNHDA and CDR2 SQIVND come from the germline V gene (reference sequence). The CDR3 is 13 residues long. The CDR3 sequence is CASSIGGYNERFF. CDR3 bases: TGTGCCAGTAGTATCGGGGGCTACAATGAGCGGTTCTTC.